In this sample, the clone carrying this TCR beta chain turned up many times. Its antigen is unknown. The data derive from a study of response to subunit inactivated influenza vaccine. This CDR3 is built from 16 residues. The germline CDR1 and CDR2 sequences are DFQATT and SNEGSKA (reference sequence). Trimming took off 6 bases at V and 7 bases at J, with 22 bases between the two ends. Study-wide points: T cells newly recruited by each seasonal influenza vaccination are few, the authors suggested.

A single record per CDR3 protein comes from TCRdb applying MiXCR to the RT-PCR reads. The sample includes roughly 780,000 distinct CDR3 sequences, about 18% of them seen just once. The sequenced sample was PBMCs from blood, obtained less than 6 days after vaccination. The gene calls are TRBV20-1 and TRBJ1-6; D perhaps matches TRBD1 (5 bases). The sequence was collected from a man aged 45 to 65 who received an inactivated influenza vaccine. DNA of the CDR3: TGCAGTGCGGTCAACTACGGGGCAGGGTGGAATTCACCCCTCCACTTT. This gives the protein CSAVNYGAGWNSPLHF.